A selection of T cell receptor beta chains follows, all from one sample in a study of shared clonotypes between healthy human individuals. The table came from immunoSEQ multiplex PCR; TCRdb's copy has only in-frame clones and leaves some out. The sample contains approximately 2.5 million clones, more than 80% of which appear only once. Sequenced input: naive CD4+ T cells sorted from blood. These TCRs come from a man younger than 35 in good health. Both conserved end residues are part of each CDR3. D genes are given only for firm matches. Rows may omit the clone size; those that give it use once, few, many or a size class.

d_call | j_call | v_call | clone_size | cdr3_length | cdr3_nt | cdr3_aa
TRBD2 | TRBJ2-7 | TRBV19 | - | 16 | TGTGCCAGTAGTATCGGGCTAGCGGGACCTGGCTACGAGCAGTACTTC | CASSIGLAGPGYEQYF
TRBD2 | TRBJ2-5 | TRBV5-1 | - | 13 | TGCGCCAGCAGCTCGGGGGGGCAAGAGACCCAGTACTTC | CASSSGGQETQYF
- | TRBJ2-3 | TRBV29-1 | - | 12 | TGCAGCGTCGTAAGGGCGGCAGATACGCAGTATTTT | CSVVRAADTQYF
- | TRBJ2-1 | TRBV5-4 | - | 16 | TGTGCCAGCAGCCCTGGAGGGCAGGGGTCTTATGGTGAGCAGTTCTTC | CASSPGGQGSYGEQFF
- | TRBJ1-2 | TRBV10-1 | - | 15 | TGCGCCAGCAGTGACGCAGCCCTAGGGAACTATGGCTACACCTTC | CASSDAALGNYGYTF
TRBD1 | TRBJ1-1 | TRBV10-3 | - | 14 | TGTGCCACACGACAGGGAATAGGGAACACTGAAGCTTTCTTT | CATRQGIGNTEAFF
- | TRBJ2-5 | TRBV7-9 | - | 16 | TGTGCCAGCAGCTTAGGTCAGGGAAGGAACCAAGAGACCCAGTACTTC | CASSLGQGRNQETQYF
- | TRBJ1-2 | TRBV4-3 | - | 15 | TGCGCCAGCAGCCAAGAGCCGGAAGGGTTCCATGGCTACACCTTC | CASSQEPEGFHGYTF
- | TRBJ2-1 | TRBV5-1 | - | 15 | TGCGCCAGCAGCTTGGAAGGGGATGGGGGCAATGAGCAGTTCTTC | CASSLEGDGGNEQFF
- | TRBJ2-3 | TRBV6-1 | - | 14 | TGTGCCAGCAGCCCACAGGGCTGGACAGATACGCAGTATTTT | CASSPQGWTDTQYF
TRBD2 | TRBJ2-1 | TRBV7-9 | once | 18 | TGTGCCAGCAGCAAAATTGGGGTAGCGGGGAGCTCCTACAATGAGCAGTTCTTC | CASSKIGVAGSSYNEQFF
- | TRBJ2-2 | TRBV7-7 | - | 17 | TGTGCTAGCAGCTTAAGAGGGCCAGGTTCCCTTCCCGGGGAGCTGTTTTTT | CASSLRGPGSLPGELFF
- | TRBJ2-7 | TRBV30 | - | 15 | TGTGCCTGGAGTGTTGCTCCAGGCAACTCCTACGAGCAGTACTTC | CAWSVAPGNSYEQYF
TRBD1 | TRBJ1-2 | TRBV9 | - | 15 | TGTGCCAGCAGAGACGGGACAGGGAAGCACTATGGCTACACCTTC | CASRDGTGKHYGYTF
- | TRBJ2-1 | TRBV30 | - | 12 | TGTGCCTGGAATCTAGGCTACAATGAGCAGTTCTTC | CAWNLGYNEQFF
- | TRBJ1-1 | TRBV6-5 | - | 13 | TGTGCCAGCACCCCCGAGATTGCGCCTGAAGCTTTCTTT | CASTPEIAPEAFF
- | TRBJ1-1 | TRBV21-1 | - | 13 | TGTGCCTTCGAGAGGGAGACCAACACTGAAGCTTTCTTT | CAFERETNTEAFF
- | TRBJ1-1 | TRBV5-1 | - | 15 | TGCGCCAGCACCGGAGGGACAAATGGAGCAACTGAAGCTTTCTTT | CASTGGTNGATEAFF
- | TRBJ2-1 | TRBV7-2 | - | 15 | TGTGCCAGCAGCGACGCGGTGGGAGTTGGCAATGAGCAGTTCTTC | CASSDAVGVGNEQFF
TRBD1 | TRBJ2-3 | TRBV5-4 | - | 16 | TGTGCCAGCAGCTTGGTTCGGGGGACAGGATTAGATACGCAGTATTTT | CASSLVRGTGLDTQYF
- | TRBJ2-3 | TRBV7-8 | - | 16 | TGTGCCAGCAGCTTATCGGTCTTGGGAAAGACAGATACGCAGTATTTT | CASSLSVLGKTDTQYF
TRBD1 | TRBJ2-7 | TRBV6-5 | - | 15 | TGTGCCAGCAGTATGAGTAGTGGGACAGCGTACGAGCAGTACTTC | CASSMSSGTAYEQYF
- | TRBJ1-1 | TRBV6-6 | - | 14 | TGTGCCAGCAGTTACTCGGGGGGAAACACTGAAGCTTTCTTT | CASSYSGGNTEAFF
TRBD2 | TRBJ2-7 | TRBV7-2 | - | 17 | TGTGCCAGCAGCCATGGGACTAGCGGTTGGAGCTCCTACGAGCAGTACTTC | CASSHGTSGWSSYEQYF
- | TRBJ1-3 | TRBV29-1 | - | 12 | TGCAGCGTTGGGACGGATGGAAACACCATATATTTT | CSVGTDGNTIYF
- | TRBJ2-6 | TRBV19 | - | 15 | TGTGCCAGTAGTATCTCGGGCGCTGGGGCCAACGTCCTGACTTTC | CASSISGAGANVLTF
- | TRBJ1-2 | TRBV28 | - | 14 | TGTGCCAGCATGGGGGAGGCGGGACGGAAAGGCTACACCTTC | CASMGEAGRKGYTF
- | TRBJ1-6 | TRBV6-5 | once | 15 | TGTGCCAGCAGTTCACAGGTCCCTTATAATTCACCCCTCCACTTT | CASSSQVPYNSPLHF
- | TRBJ1-4 | TRBV18 | - | 13 | TGTGCCAGCTCACCTCCAGCCCCGGGAAAACTGTTTTTT | CASSPPAPGKLFF
TRBD2 | TRBJ2-1 | TRBV7-2 | - | 14 | TGTGCCAGCAGCTTACTAGCGGGGCGGGGTGAGCAGTTCTTC | CASSLLAGRGEQFF
- | TRBJ1-5 | TRBV2 | - | 13 | TGTGCCAGCAAGGGGGACCCGGGTCAGCCCCAGCATTTT | CASKGDPGQPQHF
TRBD2 | TRBJ2-2 | TRBV5-4 | - | 15 | TGTGCCAGCAGCCCAGGGACTAGCTCTCACGGGGAGCTGTTTTTT | CASSPGTSSHGELFF
- | TRBJ2-2 | TRBV29-1 | - | 17 | TGCAGCGTTGAAGACCCACTACGGGGCGCGAACACCGGGGAGCTGTTTTTT | CSVEDPLRGANTGELFF
- | TRBJ2-3 | TRBV9 | - | 13 | TGTGCCAGCAGCGGGGAAAACACAGATACGCAGTATTTT | CASSGENTDTQYF
- | TRBJ2-1 | TRBV4-3 | - | 15 | TGCGCCAGCAGCCCCCACAGGGAAGTTGACAATGAGCAGTTCTTC | CASSPHREVDNEQFF
TRBD1 | TRBJ1-2 | TRBV18 | - | 16 | TGTGCCAGCTCACCAATCCCCCCAGGGGGCAACTATGGCTACACCTTC | CASSPIPPGGNYGYTF
- | TRBJ1-2 | TRBV30 | - | 11 | TGTGCGTTGGAGGGGGGGGCTGGCTACACCTTC | CALEGGAGYTF
TRBD1 | TRBJ1-2 | TRBV5-6 | - | 13 | TGTGCCAGCAGCCATACGACAGGGGACGGCTACACCTTC | CASSHTTGDGYTF
TRBD1 | TRBJ1-5 | TRBV18 | few | 13 | TGTGCCAGCTCACTCACAGGGGATCAGCCCCAGCATTTT | CASSLTGDQPQHF
TRBD1 | TRBJ1-2 | TRBV7-9 | - | 15 | TGTGCCAGCAGCCCGGGACCGGGACAGGGTTATGGCTACACCTTC | CASSPGPGQGYGYTF
TRBD1 | TRBJ1-5 | TRBV10-3 | - | 15 | TGTGCCATCAGTTACGGGACAGGGCCAAATCAGCCCCAGCATTTT | CAISYGTGPNQPQHF
TRBD1 | TRBJ2-7 | TRBV6-5 | - | 14 | TGTGCCAGCAGTACGGGACAGGGGACCTACGAGCAGTACTTC | CASSTGQGTYEQYF
- | TRBJ2-1 | TRBV7-2 | - | 14 | TGTGCCAGCTTGCGATTCACCAATTACAATGAGCAGTTCTTC | CASLRFTNYNEQFF
- | TRBJ2-5 | TRBV5-4 | - | 14 | TGTGCCAGCAGCTTGGGACTACTCCAAGAGACCCAGTACTTC | CASSLGLLQETQYF
TRBD1 | TRBJ2-5 | TRBV5-4 | - | 14 | TGTGCCAGCAGCGTGGACAGGGGAGGGAAGACCCAGTACTTC | CASSVDRGGKTQYF
- | TRBJ2-1 | TRBV7-9 | - | 15 | TGTGCCAGCAGCTTAGTTTATAGGGCATACAATGAGCAGTTCTTC | CASSLVYRAYNEQFF
- | TRBJ1-4 | TRBV28 | - | 16 | TGTGCCAGCAGTTCTGTAGGTTCTGCAACTAATGAAAAACTGTTTTTT | CASSSVGSATNEKLFF
- | TRBJ2-7 | TRBV28 | - | 14 | TGTGCCAGCAGTTTGAGAGGGGCGAACGACGAGCAGTACTTC | CASSLRGANDEQYF